This TCR beta chain was recovered during a study of T cells after posttransplantation cyclophosphamide. Clones were sequenced by immunoSEQ multiplex PCR, and TCRdb holds only the in-frame ones, with some missing. In the table there are tens of thousands of clones, around 83% of which are singletons. V was cut by 8 bases and J by 4 bases, with 9 bases left in between. The CDR3 length is 12 residues. Germline CDR1 is MNHNS and CDR2 is SASEGT. The V and J genes are TRBV6-1 and TRBJ2-1; possibly TRBD2 for D (5 bases). The clonotype was recovered from a young man with a blood cancer, CMV-positive, and with a related stem cell donor. Sequenced: PBMCs. The CDR3 loop reads CASAREYNEQFF. CDR3 in DNA: TGTGCCAGCGCTCGGGAATACAATGAGCAGTTCTTC.